Listed below are T cell receptor beta chains from one sample, sequenced in a study of spatial heterogeneity in lung cancer. TCRdb reanalysed the 5' RACE reads using MiXCR and keeps one entry per CDR3 protein. The sample consists of some 100,000 distinct CDR3 sequences, about 4.6% of them appearing once. The material sequenced was lung tumor tissue, taken at surgery. The origin of the receptors is a male donor with early-stage non-small cell lung cancer. Each CDR3 is given with its conserved first and last residue. The D gene is left open where the match is weak.

d_call j_call v_call cdr3_aa
TRBD1 TRBJ1-6 TRBV5-1 CASKETGVYNSPLHF
- TRBJ1-6 TRBV4-1 CASSQDRRTYNSPLHF
- TRBJ1-6 TRBV28 CASTVGDSSPLHF
- TRBJ2-2 TRBV5-1 CASSLAGVVDTGELFF
TRBD2 TRBJ2-1 TRBV12-3/TRBV12-4 CASSPRRSGGPYNEQFF
- TRBJ1-1 TRBV7-9 CASSRALGTGTEAFF
- TRBJ1-5 TRBV12-3/TRBV12-4 CASSSQPNQPQHF
- TRBJ2-5 TRBV7-7 CASSFRALETQYF
TRBD1 TRBJ1-4 TRBV6-1 CASSYGTGNEKLFF
TRBD2 TRBJ2-1 TRBV7-8 CASSSTIQADLLAGDTAEQFF
TRBD2 TRBJ2-3 TRBV7-2 CASSLEGLVTQYF
TRBD2 TRBJ2-1 TRBV18 CASSPEDSFGTSEQFF
TRBD1 TRBJ1-1 TRBV25-1 CASSGPDRGHTESFF
- TRBJ1-4 TRBV5-4 CASSLAGFNEKLFF
- TRBJ2-5 TRBV11-2 CASSPNSARGQETQYF
- TRBJ2-7 TRBV12-3/TRBV12-4 CATGTNPSGEQYF
- TRBJ1-5 TRBV20-1 CSARGESNQPQHF
- TRBJ1-1 TRBV29-1 CSVGKPEREAFF
- TRBJ1-2 TRBV12-5 CASASEGIAGYTF
TRBD2 TRBJ2-2 TRBV3-1 CASSPLSGSNTGELFF
- TRBJ2-5 TRBV20-1 CSAPHGETQYF
- TRBJ2-7 TRBV12-3/TRBV12-4 CASSSFVGAGSTYEQYF
TRBD2 TRBJ2-1 TRBV29-1 CSVGDTSGGNNEQFF
- TRBJ1-1 TRBV2 CASSERSGEGEAFF
- TRBJ2-3 TRBV6-5 CASSYGGSTDTQYF
- TRBJ1-1 TRBV10-3 CAIAQYMNTEAFF
TRBD2 TRBJ2-5 TRBV29-1 CSVAPSGGLRETQYF
TRBD2 TRBJ2-3 TRBV20-1 CSARDASGSGGDTQYF
TRBD1 TRBJ1-4 TRBV7-9 CASSLRVDRGEKLFF
- TRBJ1-4 TRBV29-1 CSVSEQQNEKLFF
- TRBJ2-3 TRBV2 CASSEGFRPIGTDTQYF
- TRBJ1-5 TRBV2 CASSMTDPRVNQPQHF
TRBD1 TRBJ1-1 TRBV5-1 CASSPGQGNTEAFF
- TRBJ2-4 TRBV20-1 CSARGIGRGFGIQYF
TRBD2 TRBJ2-1 TRBV5-1 CASSPAAGGHNEQFF
TRBD2 TRBJ2-2 TRBV11-2 CASSFGGAGELFF
TRBD1 TRBJ2-7 TRBV28 CASCVGTEAYEQYF
- TRBJ1-2 TRBV12-3/TRBV12-4 CASSPGPPAHYGYTF
TRBD2 TRBJ2-1 TRBV28 CASTTLTLAGLSNEQFF
- TRBJ2-7 TRBV6-6 CASQSGANEQYF
TRBD1 TRBJ2-2 TRBV29-1 CSVKSTGGNTGELFF
TRBD1 TRBJ1-1 TRBV27 CASSLGTGVEAFF
TRBD1 TRBJ1-6 TRBV20-1 CSASGTDNSPLHF
TRBD1 TRBJ1-5 TRBV12-5 CASGWDREGQPQHF
- TRBJ2-5 TRBV7-4 CASSSDRLQETQYF
- TRBJ2-6 TRBV9 CASSVAARANVLTF
- TRBJ2-1 TRBV15 CATSGQSYNEQFF
- TRBJ1-1 TRBV20-1 CSARDQSSGYTEAFF
TRBD1 TRBJ2-3 TRBV28 CASSLWDRITDTQYF
- TRBJ2-4 TRBV2 CDPPGNINIQYF